This is a list of T cell receptor beta chains from one sample in a study of cytomegalovirus exposure and HLA in healthy donors. Sequenced by immunoSEQ multiplex PCR; TCRdb stores in-frame clones only, minus some. Of over 100,000 clones in the sample, about 74% were seen once. Sequenced material: PBMCs. The receptor source for this set is a male donor in good health and CMV-seropositive. Each CDR3 is given with its conserved first and last residue.

CDR3	V	J
CASSSSGAGGYEQYF	TRBV7-2	TRBJ2-7
CASSYAGPAYEQYF	TRBV6-5	TRBJ2-7
CASSITTMSEQYF	TRBV19	TRBJ2-7
CASRLQREGRETQYF	TRBV6-6	TRBJ2-5
CASSYGLGSNQPQHF	TRBV6-5	TRBJ1-5
CASSYQTGCYEQYF	TRBV6-9	TRBJ2-7
CASSPGTASYEQYF	TRBV6-5	TRBJ2-7
CASSGVQGLEAFF	TRBV9	TRBJ1-1
CASSPIGTGRYEQYF	TRBV7-2	TRBJ2-7
CASSLGRDRGLYYGYTF	TRBV7-8	TRBJ1-2
CASCSLSSYNEQFF	TRBV19	TRBJ2-1
CASRDGSVTDTQYF	TRBV19	TRBJ2-3
CASRGQGSYNEQFF	TRBV6-5	TRBJ2-1
CASSLARISGGGTEAFF	TRBV5-1	TRBJ1-1
CASSYGAGGGYGYTF	TRBV6-5	TRBJ1-2
CSVEEGGNYGYTF	TRBV29-1	TRBJ1-2
CASSLVYRVNTEAFF	TRBV7-3	TRBJ1-1
CASKLAGQLSYEQYF	TRBV28	TRBJ2-7
CASSRDREETQYF	TRBV4-3	TRBJ2-5
CASSPGQSLNTEAFF	TRBV27	TRBJ1-1
CASSESLAGGTDTQYF	TRBV6-1	TRBJ2-3
CASSFRGLHPDTQYF	TRBV7-9	TRBJ2-3
CASHISSTGTEAFF	TRBV27	TRBJ1-1
CSAPSPDTQYF	TRBV20-1	TRBJ2-3
CASSPGGGWYNEQFF	TRBV7-3	TRBJ2-1
CASSSNPGRHPQETQYF	TRBV28	TRBJ2-5
CASSQGIAGGLYTGELFF	TRBV4-1	TRBJ2-2
CASSLRLDLAKNIQYF	TRBV6-5	TRBJ2-4
CASSRGRPGANGLTF	TRBV6-5	TRBJ2-6
CASSVPGLSYEQYF	TRBV19	TRBJ2-7
CAWTGVGELFF	TRBV30	TRBJ2-2
CASSLVTGVYGYTF	TRBV16	TRBJ1-2
CASSLEARGNYEQYF	TRBV7-2	TRBJ2-7
CASSIQGSGANGLTF	TRBV5-4	TRBJ2-6
CASSLEVVGGANEQFF	TRBV13	TRBJ2-1
CASSLFRTLNTEAFF	TRBV28	TRBJ1-1
CASSLVAGLQETQYF	TRBV5-1	TRBJ2-5
CSVRMGGGGYYEQYF	TRBV29-1	TRBJ2-7